This TCR beta chain was sequenced in a study of blood T cell repertoires in COVID-19. Study details: The study drew acute and convalescent COVID-19 samples from the United States, Italy and Spain.

V was pared by 9 bases and J by 4 bases, with 3 bases of the junction left unmatched. Germline CDR1 and CDR2: SGHNT and YYREEE (reference sequence). The CDR3 contains 13 residues. Method: immunoSEQ multiplex PCR; TCRdb's copy keeps in-frame clones and lacks some. Of over 250,000 clones listed, roughly 88% are singletons. Sequenced: peripheral blood. The sequence was collected from a woman aged 30 to 39 with acute or convalescent COVID-19. The V and J genes are TRBV5-4 and TRBJ2-1; 11 bases line up with TRBD1. For the CDR3, the DNA is TGTGCCACTGGGACAGGGGGATACAATGAGCAGTTCTTC. It is translated as CATGTGGYNEQFF. Filled out from reference TRBV5-4 and TRBJ2-1, the complete variable domain reads ETGVTQSPTHLIKTRGQQVTLRCSSQSGHNTVSWYQQALGQGPQFIFQYYREEENGRGNFPPRFSGLQFPNYSSELNVNALELDDSALYLCATGTGGYNEQFFGPGTRLTVL.